This T cell receptor (beta chain) stems from a study of T cell responses to AZD1222 COVID-19 vaccine. J gave up 4 bases and V 7 bases, and 13 bases lay outside the gene matches. Germline assignment: CDR1 MNHNY and CDR2 SVGAGI (reference sequence). The length of the CDR3 is 16 residues. Some clones are missing from TCRdb's copy, which holds only in-frame ones; the method was immunoSEQ multiplex PCR. The sample holds around 70,000 clones; approximately 85% are singletons and the top ten take 20% to 30%. This clonotype was sampled from an adult in good health. The specimen comprised peripheral blood, sampled on day 0 of MenACWY control vaccination. This chain uses TRBV6-6 with TRBJ1-1; 9 bases are shared with TRBD1. DNA for the CDR3: TGTGCCAGCAATCTCGGGACAGGGAAATCCCCCACTGAAGCTTTCTTT. It encodes CASNLGTGKSPTEAFF.